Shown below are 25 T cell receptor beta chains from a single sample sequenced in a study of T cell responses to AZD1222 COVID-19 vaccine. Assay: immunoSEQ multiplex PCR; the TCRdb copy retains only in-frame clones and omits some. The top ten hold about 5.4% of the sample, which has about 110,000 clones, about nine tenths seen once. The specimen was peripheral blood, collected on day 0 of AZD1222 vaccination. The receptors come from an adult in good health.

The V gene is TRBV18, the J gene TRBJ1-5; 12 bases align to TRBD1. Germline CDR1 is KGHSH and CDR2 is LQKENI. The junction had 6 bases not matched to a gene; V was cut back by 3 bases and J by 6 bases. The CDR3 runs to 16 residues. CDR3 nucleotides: TGTGCCAGCTCACCCCCGGGACAGGGGGCCCGTCAGCCCCAGCATTTT. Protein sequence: CASSPPGQGARQPQHF.

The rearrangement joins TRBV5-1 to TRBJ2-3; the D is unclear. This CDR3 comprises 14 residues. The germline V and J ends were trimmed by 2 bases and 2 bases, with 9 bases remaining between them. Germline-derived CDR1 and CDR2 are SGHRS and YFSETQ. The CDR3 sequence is CASSFLDNTDTQYF. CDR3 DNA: TGCGCCAGCAGCTTCCTCGACAACACAGATACGCAGTATTTT.

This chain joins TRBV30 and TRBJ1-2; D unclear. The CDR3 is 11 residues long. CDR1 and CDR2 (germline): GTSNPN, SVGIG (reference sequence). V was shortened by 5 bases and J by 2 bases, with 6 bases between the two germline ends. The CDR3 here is CAWGKNYGYTF. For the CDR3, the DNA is TGTGCCTGGGGAAAAAACTATGGCTACACCTTC.

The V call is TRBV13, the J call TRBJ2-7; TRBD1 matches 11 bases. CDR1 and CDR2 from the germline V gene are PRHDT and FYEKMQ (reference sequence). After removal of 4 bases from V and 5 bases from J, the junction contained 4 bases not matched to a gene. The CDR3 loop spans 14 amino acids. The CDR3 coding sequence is TGTGCCAGCAGCTCCCGGACAGGGGGCGACGAGCAGTACTTC. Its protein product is CASSSRTGGDEQYF.

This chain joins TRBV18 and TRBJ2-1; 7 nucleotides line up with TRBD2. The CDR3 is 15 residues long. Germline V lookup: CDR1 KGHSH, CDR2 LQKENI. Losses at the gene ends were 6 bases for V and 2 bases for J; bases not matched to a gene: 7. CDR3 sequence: CASSGRAWTYNEQFF. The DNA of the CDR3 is TGTGCCAGCTCGGGGAGGGCTTGGACCTACAATGAGCAGTTCTTC.

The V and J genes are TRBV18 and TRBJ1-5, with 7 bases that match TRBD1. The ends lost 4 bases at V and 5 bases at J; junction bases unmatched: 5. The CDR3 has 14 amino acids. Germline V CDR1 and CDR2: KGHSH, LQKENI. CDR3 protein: CASSQGQVDQPQHF. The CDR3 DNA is TGTGCCAGCTCACAAGGACAGGTGGATCAGCCCCAGCATTTT.

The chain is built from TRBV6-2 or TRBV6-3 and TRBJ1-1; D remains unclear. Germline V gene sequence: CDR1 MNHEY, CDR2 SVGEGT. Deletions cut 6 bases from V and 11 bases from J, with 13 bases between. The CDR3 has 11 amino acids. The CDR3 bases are TGTGCCAGCAGCAATCGGAGAGACGCTTTCTTT. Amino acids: CASSNRRDAFF.

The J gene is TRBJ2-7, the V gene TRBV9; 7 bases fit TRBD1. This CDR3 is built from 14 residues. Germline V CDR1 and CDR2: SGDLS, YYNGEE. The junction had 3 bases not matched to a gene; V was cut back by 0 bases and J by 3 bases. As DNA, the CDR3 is TGTGCCAGCAGCGTAGAGGGACAGAACTACGAGCAGTACTTC. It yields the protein CASSVEGQNYEQYF.

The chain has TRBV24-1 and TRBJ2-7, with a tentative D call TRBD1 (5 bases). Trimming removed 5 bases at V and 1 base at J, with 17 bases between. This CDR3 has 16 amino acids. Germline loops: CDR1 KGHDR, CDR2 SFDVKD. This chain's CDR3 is CATSGSGQGGSYEQYF. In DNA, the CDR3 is TGTGCCACCAGTGGATCTGGGCAGGGTGGTTCCTACGAGCAGTACTTC.

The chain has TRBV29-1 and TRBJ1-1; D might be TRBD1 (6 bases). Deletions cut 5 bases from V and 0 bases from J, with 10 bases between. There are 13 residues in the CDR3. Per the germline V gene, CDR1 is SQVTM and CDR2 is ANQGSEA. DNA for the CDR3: TGCAGCGTTACGGGACAAATGAACACTGAAGCTTTCTTT. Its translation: CSVTGQMNTEAFF.

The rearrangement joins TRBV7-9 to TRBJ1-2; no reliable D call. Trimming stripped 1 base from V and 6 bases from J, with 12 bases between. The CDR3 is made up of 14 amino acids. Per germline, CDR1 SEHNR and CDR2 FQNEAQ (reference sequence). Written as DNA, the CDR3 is TGTGCCAGCAGCTTAGATCCGACTTCGGATGGCTACACCTTC. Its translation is CASSLDPTSDGYTF.

CDR3 residues: CSVESQGSGIVEGYTF. Written as DNA, the CDR3 is TGCAGCGTTGAGTCGCAGGGGAGTGGGATTGTAGAAGGCTACACCTTC. The chain couples TRBV29-1 to TRBJ1-2; TRBD1 is a possible D gene (6 bases). The CDR3 totals 16 residues. Germline V gene lookup returns CDR1 SQVTM and CDR2 ANQGSEA. The V gene lost 3 bases and the J gene lost 8 bases, with 25 bases spanning the gap.

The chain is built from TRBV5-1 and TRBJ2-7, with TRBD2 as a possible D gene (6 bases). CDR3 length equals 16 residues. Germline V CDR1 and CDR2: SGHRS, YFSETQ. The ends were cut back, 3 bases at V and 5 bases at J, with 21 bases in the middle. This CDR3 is CASSSIRAGSADEQYF. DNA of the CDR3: TGCGCCAGCAGCTCTATTCGGGCCGGGAGTGCGGACGAGCAGTACTTC.

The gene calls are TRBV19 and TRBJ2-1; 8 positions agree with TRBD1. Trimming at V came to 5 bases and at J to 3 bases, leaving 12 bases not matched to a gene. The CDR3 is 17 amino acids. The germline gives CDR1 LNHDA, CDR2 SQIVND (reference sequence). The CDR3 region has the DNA TGTGCCAGTAGTCGCCAGGGGGCATCGATCGTCTACAATGAGCAGTTCTTC. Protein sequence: CASSRQGASIVYNEQFF.

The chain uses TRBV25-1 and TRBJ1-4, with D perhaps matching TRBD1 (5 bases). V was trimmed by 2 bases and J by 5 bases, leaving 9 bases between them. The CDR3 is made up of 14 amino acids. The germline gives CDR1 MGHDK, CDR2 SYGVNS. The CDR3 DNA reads TGTGCCAGCAGTGAAGCCTGGGGCAATGAAAAACTGTTTTTT. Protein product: CASSEAWGNEKLFF.

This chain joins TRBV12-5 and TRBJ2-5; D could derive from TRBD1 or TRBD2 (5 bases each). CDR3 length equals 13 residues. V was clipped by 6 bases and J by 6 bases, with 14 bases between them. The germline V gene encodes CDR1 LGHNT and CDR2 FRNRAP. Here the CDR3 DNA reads TGTGCTAGTGGCCCAACTGGGACGAAGACCCAGTACTTC. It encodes CASGPTGTKTQYF.

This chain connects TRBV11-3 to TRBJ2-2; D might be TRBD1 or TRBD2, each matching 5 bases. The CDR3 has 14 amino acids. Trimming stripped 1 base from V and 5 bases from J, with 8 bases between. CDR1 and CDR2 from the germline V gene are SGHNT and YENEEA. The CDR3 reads CASSLVGGTGELFF. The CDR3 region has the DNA TGTGCCAGCAGCTTAGTTGGGGGAACCGGGGAGCTGTTTTTT.

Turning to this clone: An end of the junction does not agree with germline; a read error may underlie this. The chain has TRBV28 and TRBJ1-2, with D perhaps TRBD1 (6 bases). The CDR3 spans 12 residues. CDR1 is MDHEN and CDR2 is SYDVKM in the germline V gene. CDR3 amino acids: CASSPLTGFLKF. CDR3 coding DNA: TGTGCCAGCAGTCCCTTGACAGGCTTCCTCAAGTTC.

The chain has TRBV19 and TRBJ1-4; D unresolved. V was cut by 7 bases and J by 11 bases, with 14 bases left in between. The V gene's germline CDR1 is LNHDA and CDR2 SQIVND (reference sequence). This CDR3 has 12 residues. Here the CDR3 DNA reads TGTGCCAGTAACGAGGATTCGGGGAAACTGTTTTTT. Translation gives CASNEDSGKLFF. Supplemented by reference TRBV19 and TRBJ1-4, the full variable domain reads DGGITQSPKYLFRKEGQNVTLSCEQNLNHDAMYWYRQDPGQGLRLIYYSQIVNDFQKGDIAEGYSVSREKKESFPLTVTSAQKNPTAFYLCASNEDSGKLFFGSGTQLSVL.

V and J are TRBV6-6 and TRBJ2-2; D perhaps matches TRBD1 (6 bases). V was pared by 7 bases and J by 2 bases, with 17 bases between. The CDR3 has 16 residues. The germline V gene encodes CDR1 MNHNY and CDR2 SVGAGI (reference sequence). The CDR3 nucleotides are TGTGCCAGCACGAAGTCCACGGGACACAACACCGGGGAGCTGTTTTTT. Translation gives CASTKSTGHNTGELFF.

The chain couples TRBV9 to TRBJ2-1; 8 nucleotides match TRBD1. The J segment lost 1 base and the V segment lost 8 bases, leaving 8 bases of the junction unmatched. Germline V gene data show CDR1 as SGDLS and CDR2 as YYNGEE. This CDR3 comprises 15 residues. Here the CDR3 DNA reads TGTGCCAGTTGCCCGACAGGGGTGTCCTACAATGAGCAGTTCTTC. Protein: CASCPTGVSYNEQFF.

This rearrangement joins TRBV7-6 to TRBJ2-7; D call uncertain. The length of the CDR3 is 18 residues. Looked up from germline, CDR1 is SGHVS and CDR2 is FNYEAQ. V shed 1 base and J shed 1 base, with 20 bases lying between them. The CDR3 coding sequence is TGTGCCAGCAGCTTAGAAACAGTCGGTGAGATCTGTTCCTACGAGCAGTACTTC. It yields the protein CASSLETVGEICSYEQYF.

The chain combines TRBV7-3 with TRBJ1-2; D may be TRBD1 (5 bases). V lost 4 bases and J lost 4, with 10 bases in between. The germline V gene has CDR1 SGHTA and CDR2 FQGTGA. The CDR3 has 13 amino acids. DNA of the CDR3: TGTGCCAGCAGCTCGGGGGAGGGCTATGGCTACACCTTC. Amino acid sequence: CASSSGEGYGYTF.

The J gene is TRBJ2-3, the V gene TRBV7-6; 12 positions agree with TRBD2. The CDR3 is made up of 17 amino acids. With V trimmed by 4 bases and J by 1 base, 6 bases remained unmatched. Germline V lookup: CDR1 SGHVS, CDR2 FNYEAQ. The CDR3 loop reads CASSSTSGRRGTDTQYF. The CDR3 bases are TGTGCCAGCAGCTCTACTAGCGGGAGGAGGGGCACAGATACGCAGTATTTT.

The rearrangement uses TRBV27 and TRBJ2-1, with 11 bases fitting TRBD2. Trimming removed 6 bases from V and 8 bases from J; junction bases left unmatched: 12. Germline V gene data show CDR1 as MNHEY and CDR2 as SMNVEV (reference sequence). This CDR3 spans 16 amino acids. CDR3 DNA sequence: TGTGCCAGCAGACCCTTAGCGGGAGGGCCGTTATATGAGCAGTTCTTC. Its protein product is CASRPLAGGPLYEQFF.